This T cell receptor (beta chain) was captured in a study of long-term antiretroviral therapy in people with HIV. V was cut by 5 bases and J by 5 bases, with 15 bases left in between. This CDR3 has 15 residues. Germline assignment: CDR1 SEHNR and CDR2 FQNEAQ (reference sequence). The assay used was immunoSEQ (version v3.0), run at survey level. Profiled with immunoSEQ multiplex PCR; TCRdb holds only in-frame clones, not every one. This table holds 20,000 to 25,000 clones, approximately 73% found once. General study results and limits: Controls showed broader CDR3 length ranges than did the HIV repertoires.

A note on this clone: The antigen is undetermined.

This chain uses TRBV7-9 with TRBJ1-4, with D uncertain. This receptor was identified in a woman in her thirties or forties with HIV. Sample: unsorted PBMCs, taken 0.5 years after starting antiretroviral therapy. The CDR3 loop reads CASSLGRTVNEKLFF. CDR3 sequence (DNA): TGTGCCAGCAGCCTAGGACGGACCGTGAATGAAAAACTGTTTTTT.